This entry is about one T cell receptor (beta chain). Its antigen is undetermined. The sample belongs to a study of tumor-infiltrating lymphocytes in localized non-small cell lung cancer. General study findings and limits: Recurrence-free survival showed no association with tumor T-cell fraction.

J gave up 3 bases and V 6 bases, and 8 bases lay outside the gene matches. The length of the CDR3 is 15 residues. Germline assignment: CDR1 SGHTA and CDR2 FQGNSA. The table came from immunoSEQ multiplex PCR; TCRdb's copy has only in-frame clones and leaves some out. The sample lists approximately 13,000 clones, about 71% occurring once. This chain links TRBV7-2 with TRBJ2-7; 10 positions match TRBD2. Sequenced input: lung tumor tissue. This receptor was taken from a human donor with non-small cell lung cancer. CDR3 in DNA: TGTGCCAGCAGTTCAGCGGGAGGGCCGGGCTACGAGCAGTACTTC. Translated, it gives CASSSAGGPGYEQYF.